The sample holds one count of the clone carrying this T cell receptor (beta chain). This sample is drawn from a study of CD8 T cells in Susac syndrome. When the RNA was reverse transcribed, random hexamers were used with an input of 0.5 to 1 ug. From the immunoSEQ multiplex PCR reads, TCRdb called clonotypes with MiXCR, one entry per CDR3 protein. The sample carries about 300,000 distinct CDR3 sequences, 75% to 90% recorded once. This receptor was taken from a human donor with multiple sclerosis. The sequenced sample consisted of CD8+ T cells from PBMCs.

The CDR3 DNA sequence: TGTGCCAGCAGCTTTAACACAGGCGGCTACGAGCAGTACTTC. Its translation: CASSFNTGGYEQYF. This rearrangement joins TRBV5-5 to TRBJ2-7, with D tentatively TRBD1 (5 bases). V dropped 2 bases and J dropped 3 bases, with 12 bases sitting between them. The CDR3 runs to 14 residues. Per the germline V gene, CDR1 is SGHKS and CDR2 is YYEKEE (reference sequence).